These T cell receptor beta chains were read from a single sample in a study of T cell responses to AZD1222 COVID-19 vaccine. Profiled with immunoSEQ multiplex PCR; TCRdb holds only in-frame clones, not every one. The table includes more than 140,000 clones, 88% detected once. Material: peripheral blood, obtained on day 0 of MenACWY control vaccination. These receptors originate from an adult in good health. CDR3s include the opening cysteine and the closing phenylalanine or tryptophan. The D gene is left open where the match is weak.

j_call | d_call | v_call | cdr3_nt | cdr3_aa
TRBJ2-1 | TRBD2 | TRBV11-3 | TGTGCCAGCAGCTTAGATGCGGGGGGAGTAGGGTACAATGAGCAGTTCTTC | CASSLDAGGVGYNEQFF
TRBJ1-1 | - | TRBV7-2 | TGTGCCAGCAGCTTAGATGAGGGACACAAAGCTTTCTTT | CASSLDEGHKAFF
TRBJ1-3 | - | TRBV30 | TGTGCCGGAAATTACGGAAACACCATATATTTT | CAGNYGNTIYF
TRBJ1-5 | - | TRBV3-1/TRBV3-2 | TGTGCCAGCAGCCATGATTATAGCAATCAGCCCCAGCATTTT | CASSHDYSNQPQHF
TRBJ1-4 | TRBD1 | TRBV7-2 | TGTGCCAGCAGCGCAGGGGGCGCGGGTAATGAAAAACTGTTTTTT | CASSAGGAGNEKLFF
TRBJ2-3 | - | TRBV19 | TGTGCCAGTAGTCCCCGCCCGCTTAGGAATACGCAGTATTTT | CASSPRPLRNTQYF
TRBJ1-1 | TRBD1 | TRBV25-1 | TGTGCCAGCAGTGCACAGGGGGCCTACACTGAAGCTTTCTTT | CASSAQGAYTEAFF
TRBJ1-2 | - | TRBV30 | TGTGCCTGGCTAAATAGAGGAGGCCGTTACTATGGCTACACCTTC | CAWLNRGGRYYGYTF
TRBJ2-3 | TRBD2 | TRBV10-3 | TGTGCCATCAGTGGGAAGACTAGCGGGAGGAACACAGATACGCAGTATTTT | CAISGKTSGRNTDTQYF
TRBJ2-6 | - | TRBV24-1 | TGTGCCACGAGGGACGCAAGCTCTGGGGCCAACGTCCTGACTTTC | CATRDASSGANVLTF
TRBJ1-5 | TRBD1 | TRBV7-9 | TGTGCCAGCAGCTTAGAGGGGGCGGGTCGCAATCAGCCCCAGCATTTT | CASSLEGAGRNQPQHF
TRBJ2-5 | - | TRBV10-3 | TGTGCCATCAGTGAGTCGGGGAGGAGGGCCCCGGGATCAGAGACCCAGTACTTC | CAISESGRRAPGSETQYF
TRBJ2-5 | TRBD2 | TRBV10-3 | TGTGCCATCAGTGAGTCTAGCGGGGGGCCAGAGACCCAGTACTTC | CAISESSGGPETQYF
TRBJ1-2 | - | TRBV29-1 | TGCAGCGCTGGGATTGCTTATGGCTACACCTTC | CSAGIAYGYTF